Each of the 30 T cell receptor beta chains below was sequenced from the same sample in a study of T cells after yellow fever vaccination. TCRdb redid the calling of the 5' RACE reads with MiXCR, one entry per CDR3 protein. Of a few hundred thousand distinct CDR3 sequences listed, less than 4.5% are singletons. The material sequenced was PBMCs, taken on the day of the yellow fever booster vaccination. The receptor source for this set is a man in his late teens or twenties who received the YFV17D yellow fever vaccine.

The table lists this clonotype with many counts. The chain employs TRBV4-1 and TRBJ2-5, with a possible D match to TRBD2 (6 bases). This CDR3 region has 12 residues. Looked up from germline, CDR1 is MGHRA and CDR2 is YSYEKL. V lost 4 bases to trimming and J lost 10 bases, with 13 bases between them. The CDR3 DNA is TGCGCCAGCAGCCCCCAGGAGGGTGACCAGTACTTC. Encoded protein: CASSPQEGDQYF.

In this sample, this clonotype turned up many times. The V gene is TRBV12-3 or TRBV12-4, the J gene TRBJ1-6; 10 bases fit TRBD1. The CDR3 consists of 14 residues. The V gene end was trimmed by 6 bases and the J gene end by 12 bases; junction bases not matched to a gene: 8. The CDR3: CASSRQGARLPLHF. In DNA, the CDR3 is TGTGCCAGCAGCCGACAGGGGGCAAGGTTACCCCTCCACTTT.

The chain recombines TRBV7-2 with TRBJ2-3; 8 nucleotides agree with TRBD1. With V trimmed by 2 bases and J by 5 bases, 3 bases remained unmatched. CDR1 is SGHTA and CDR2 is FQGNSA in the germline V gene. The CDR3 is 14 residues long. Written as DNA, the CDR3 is TGTGCCAGCAGCTTACAGGGGGCGCAAGATACGCAGTATTTT. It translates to CASSLQGAQDTQYF.

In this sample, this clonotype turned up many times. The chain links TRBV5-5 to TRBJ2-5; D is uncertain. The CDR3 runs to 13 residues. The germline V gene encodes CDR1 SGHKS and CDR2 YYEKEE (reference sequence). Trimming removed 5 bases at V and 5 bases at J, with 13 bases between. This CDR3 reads CASSPPFWETQYF. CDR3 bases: TGTGCCAGCAGTCCCCCTTTTTGGGAGACCCAGTACTTC. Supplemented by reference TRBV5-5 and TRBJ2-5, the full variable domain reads DAGVTQSPTHLIKTRGQQVTLRCSPISGHKSVSWYQQVLGQGPQFIFQYYEKEERGRGNFPDRFSARQFPNYSSELNVNALLLGDSALYLCASSPPFWETQYFGPGTRLLVL.

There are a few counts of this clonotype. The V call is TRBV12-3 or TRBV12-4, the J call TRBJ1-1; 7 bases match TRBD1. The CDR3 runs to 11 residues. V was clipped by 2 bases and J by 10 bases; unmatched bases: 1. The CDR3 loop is CASSLRGPAFF. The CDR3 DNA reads TGTGCCAGCAGTTTAAGGGGGCCAGCTTTCTTT.

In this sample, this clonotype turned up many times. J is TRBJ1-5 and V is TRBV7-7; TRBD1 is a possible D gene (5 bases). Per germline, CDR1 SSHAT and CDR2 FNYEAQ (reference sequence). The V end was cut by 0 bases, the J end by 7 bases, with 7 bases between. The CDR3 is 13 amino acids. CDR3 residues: CASSLAQGQPQHF. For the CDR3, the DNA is TGTGCCAGCAGCTTAGCCCAGGGACAGCCCCAGCATTTT.

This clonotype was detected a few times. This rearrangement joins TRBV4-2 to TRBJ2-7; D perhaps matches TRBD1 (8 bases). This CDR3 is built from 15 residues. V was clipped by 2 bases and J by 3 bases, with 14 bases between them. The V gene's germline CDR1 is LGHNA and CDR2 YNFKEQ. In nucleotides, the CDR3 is TGTGCCAGCAGCCAACCGGGGGGACAGGACTACGAGCAGTACGTC. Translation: CASSQPGGQDYEQYV.

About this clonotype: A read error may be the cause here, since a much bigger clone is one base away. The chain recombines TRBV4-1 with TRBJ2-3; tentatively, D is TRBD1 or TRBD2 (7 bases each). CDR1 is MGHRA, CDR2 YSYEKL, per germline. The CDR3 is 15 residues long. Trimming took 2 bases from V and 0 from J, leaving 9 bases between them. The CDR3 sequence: CASSQQGGSTDTQYF. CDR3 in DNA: TGCGCCAGCAGCCAACAGGGGGGGAGCACAGATACGCAGTATTTT.

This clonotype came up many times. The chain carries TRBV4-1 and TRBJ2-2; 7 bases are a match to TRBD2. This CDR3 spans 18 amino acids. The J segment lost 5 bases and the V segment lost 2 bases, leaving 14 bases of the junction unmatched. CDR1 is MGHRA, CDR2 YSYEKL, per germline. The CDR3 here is CASSQRLAAGLGTGELFF. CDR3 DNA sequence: TGCGCCAGCAGCCAACGGCTAGCGGCGGGCCTGGGGACCGGGGAGCTGTTTTTT.

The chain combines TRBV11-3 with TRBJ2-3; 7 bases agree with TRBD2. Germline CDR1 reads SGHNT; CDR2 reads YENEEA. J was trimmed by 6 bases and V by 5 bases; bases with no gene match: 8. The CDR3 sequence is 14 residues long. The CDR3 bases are TGTGCCAGCAGCGATAGCGGGCCTTTCGATACGCAGTATTTT. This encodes CASSDSGPFDTQYF.

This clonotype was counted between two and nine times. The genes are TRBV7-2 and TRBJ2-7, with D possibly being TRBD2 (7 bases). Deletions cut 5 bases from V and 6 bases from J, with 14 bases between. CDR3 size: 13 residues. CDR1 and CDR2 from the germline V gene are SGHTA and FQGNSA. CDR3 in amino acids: CASSPRGGGEQYF. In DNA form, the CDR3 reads TGTGCCAGCAGCCCCCGGGGAGGGGGCGAGCAGTACTTC.

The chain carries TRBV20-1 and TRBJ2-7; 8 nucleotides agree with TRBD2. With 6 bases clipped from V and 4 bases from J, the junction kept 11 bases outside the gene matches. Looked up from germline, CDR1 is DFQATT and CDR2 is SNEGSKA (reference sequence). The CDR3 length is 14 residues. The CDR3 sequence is CSATPGGEGYEQYV. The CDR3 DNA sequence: TGCAGTGCCACGCCCGGGGGGGAAGGGTACGAGCAGTACGTC.

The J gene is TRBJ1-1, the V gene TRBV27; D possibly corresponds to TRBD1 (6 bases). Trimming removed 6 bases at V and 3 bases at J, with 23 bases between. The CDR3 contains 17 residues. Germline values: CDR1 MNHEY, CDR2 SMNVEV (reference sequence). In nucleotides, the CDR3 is TGTGCCAGCAGGACCTCAACAGGGTTACTAGGGCACACTGAAGCTTTCTTT. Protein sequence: CASRTSTGLLGHTEAFF.

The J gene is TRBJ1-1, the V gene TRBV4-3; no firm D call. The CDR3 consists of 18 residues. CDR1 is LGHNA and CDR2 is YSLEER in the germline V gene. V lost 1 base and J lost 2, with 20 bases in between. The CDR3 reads CASSQGIISWRGNTEAFF. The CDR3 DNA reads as TGCGCCAGCAGCCAAGGAATAATTTCTTGGCGGGGAAACACTGAAGCTTTCTTT.

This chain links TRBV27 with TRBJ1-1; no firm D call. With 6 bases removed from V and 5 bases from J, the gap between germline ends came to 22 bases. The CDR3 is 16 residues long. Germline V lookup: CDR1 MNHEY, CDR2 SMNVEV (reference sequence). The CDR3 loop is CASSSVLRWNRTEAFF. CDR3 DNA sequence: TGTGCCAGCAGCTCCGTCCTGAGGTGGAATCGGACTGAAGCTTTCTTT.

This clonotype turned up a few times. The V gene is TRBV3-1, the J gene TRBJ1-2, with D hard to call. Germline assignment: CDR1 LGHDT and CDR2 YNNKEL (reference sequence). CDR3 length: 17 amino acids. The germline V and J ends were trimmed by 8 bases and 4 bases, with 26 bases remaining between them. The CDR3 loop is CASRPTWAGPQIYGYTF. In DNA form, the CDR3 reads TGTGCCAGCCGGCCCACCTGGGCCGGGCCGCAAATCTATGGCTACACCTTC.

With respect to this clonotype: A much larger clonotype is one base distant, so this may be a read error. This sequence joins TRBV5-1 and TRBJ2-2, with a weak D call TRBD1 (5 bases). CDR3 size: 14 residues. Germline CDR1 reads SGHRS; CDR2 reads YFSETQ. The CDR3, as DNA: TGCGCCAGCAGCTTGGAGGGGAACAGCGGGGAGCTGTTTTTT. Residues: CASSLEGNSGELFF.

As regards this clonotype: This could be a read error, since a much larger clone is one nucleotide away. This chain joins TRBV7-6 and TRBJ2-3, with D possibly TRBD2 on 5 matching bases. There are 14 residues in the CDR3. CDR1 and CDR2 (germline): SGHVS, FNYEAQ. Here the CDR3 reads CTSSGGPGTDTQYF. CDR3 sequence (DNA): TGTACCAGCTCCGGCGGGCCCGGCACAGATACGCAGTATTTT. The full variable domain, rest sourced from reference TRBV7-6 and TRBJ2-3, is GAGVSQSPRYKVTKRGQDVALRCDPISGHVSLYWYRQALGQGPEFLTYFNYEAQQDKSGLPNDRFSAERPEGSISTLTIQRTEQRDSAMYRCTSSGGPGTDTQYFGPGTRLTVL.

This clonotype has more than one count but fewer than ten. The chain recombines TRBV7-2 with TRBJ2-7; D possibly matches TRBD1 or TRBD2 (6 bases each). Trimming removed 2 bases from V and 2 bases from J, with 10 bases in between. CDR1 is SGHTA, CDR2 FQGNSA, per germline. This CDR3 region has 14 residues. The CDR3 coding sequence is TGTGCCAGCAGCTTATACGGGGGCGCCTACGAGCAGTACGTC. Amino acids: CASSLYGGAYEQYV.

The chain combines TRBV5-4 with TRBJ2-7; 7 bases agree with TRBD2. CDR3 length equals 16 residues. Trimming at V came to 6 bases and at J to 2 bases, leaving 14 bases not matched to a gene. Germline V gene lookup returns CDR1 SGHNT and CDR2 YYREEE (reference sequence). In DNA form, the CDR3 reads TGTGCCAGCACCCCGGGTGGAAGCGGGGAACCCTACGAGCAGTACTTC. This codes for CASTPGGSGEPYEQYF.

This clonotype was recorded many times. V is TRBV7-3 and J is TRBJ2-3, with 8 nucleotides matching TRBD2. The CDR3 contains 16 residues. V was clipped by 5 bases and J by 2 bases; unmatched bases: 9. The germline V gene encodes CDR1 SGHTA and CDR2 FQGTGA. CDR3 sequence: CASSPRGGSNTDTQYF. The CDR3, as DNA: TGTGCCAGCAGCCCCCGGGGGGGCTCCAACACAGATACGCAGTATTTT.

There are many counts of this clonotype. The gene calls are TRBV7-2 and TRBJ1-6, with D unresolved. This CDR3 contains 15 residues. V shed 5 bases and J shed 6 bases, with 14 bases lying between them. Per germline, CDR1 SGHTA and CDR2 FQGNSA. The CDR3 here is CASSDLGRSNSPLHF. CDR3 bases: TGTGCCAGCAGCGATCTGGGAAGGAGTAATTCACCCCTCCACTTT.

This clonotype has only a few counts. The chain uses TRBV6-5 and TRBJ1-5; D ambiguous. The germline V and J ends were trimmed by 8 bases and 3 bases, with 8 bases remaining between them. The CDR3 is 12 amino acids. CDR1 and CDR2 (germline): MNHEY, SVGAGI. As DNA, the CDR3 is TGTGCCAGCGGCTCTGACAATCAGCCCCAGCATTTT. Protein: CASGSDNQPQHF.

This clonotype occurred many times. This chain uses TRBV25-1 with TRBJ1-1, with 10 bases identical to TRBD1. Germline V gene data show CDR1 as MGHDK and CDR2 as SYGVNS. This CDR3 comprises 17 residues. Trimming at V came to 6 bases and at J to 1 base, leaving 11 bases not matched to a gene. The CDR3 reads CASSPTGQGSWNTEAFF. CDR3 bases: TGTGCCAGCAGCCCAACGGGACAGGGGTCGTGGAACACTGAAGCTTTCTTT.

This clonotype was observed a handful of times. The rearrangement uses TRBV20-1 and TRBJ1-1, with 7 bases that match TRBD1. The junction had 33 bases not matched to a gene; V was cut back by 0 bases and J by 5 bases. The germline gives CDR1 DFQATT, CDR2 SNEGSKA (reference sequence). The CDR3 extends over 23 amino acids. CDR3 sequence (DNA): TGCAGTGCTAGAGATCAAAGGCGTCCCGCCGGCACACAGGGGAAGATTGGATGGACTGAAGCTTTCTTT. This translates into CSARDQRRPAGTQGKIGWTEAFF.

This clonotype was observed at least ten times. CDR3 coding DNA: TGTGCCAGCAGCTTAGTGGGACAGGGGTATGGCTACACCTTC. This translates into CASSLVGQGYGYTF. The chain carries TRBV7-9 and TRBJ1-2; 10 bases align to TRBD1. V dropped 1 base and J dropped 5; count of bases not matched to a gene: 1. This CDR3 spans 14 amino acids. Germline values: CDR1 SEHNR, CDR2 FQNEAQ (reference sequence).

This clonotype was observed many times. CDR3 sequence reads: CASSSGTAVEAFF. The CDR3 DNA reads TGCGCCAGCAGCTCTGGGACAGCCGTCGAAGCTTTCTTT. This chain links TRBV5-1 with TRBJ1-1; 7 bases fit TRBD1. The J segment lost 8 bases and the V segment lost 3 bases, leaving 7 bases of the junction unmatched. Germline V gene lookup returns CDR1 SGHRS and CDR2 YFSETQ. The CDR3 has 13 amino acids.

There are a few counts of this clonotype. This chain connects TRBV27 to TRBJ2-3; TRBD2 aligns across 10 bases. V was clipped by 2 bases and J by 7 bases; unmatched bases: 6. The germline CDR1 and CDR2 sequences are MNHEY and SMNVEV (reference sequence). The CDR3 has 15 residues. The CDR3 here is CASSLTSGGAYTQYF. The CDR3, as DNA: TGTGCCAGCAGTTTAACGAGCGGGGGGGCTTATACGCAGTATTTT.

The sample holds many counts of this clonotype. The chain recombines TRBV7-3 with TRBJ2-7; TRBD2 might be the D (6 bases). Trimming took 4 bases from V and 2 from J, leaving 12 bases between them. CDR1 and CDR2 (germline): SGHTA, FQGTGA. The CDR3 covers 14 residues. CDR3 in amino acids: CASSSGGVAYEQYF. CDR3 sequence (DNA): TGTGCCAGCAGCTCCGGCGGGGTCGCCTACGAGCAGTACTTC. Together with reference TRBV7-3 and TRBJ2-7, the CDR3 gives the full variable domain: GAGVSQTPSNKVTEKGKYVELRCDPISGHTALYWYRQSLGQGPEFLIYFQGTGAADDSGLPNDRFFAVRPEGSVSTLKIQRTERGDSAVYLCASSSGGVAYEQYFGPGTRLTVT.

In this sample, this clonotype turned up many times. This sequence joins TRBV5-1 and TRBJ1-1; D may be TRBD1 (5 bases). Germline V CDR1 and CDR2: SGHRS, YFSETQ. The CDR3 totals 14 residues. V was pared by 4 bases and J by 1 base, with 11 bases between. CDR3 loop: CASSKGDGNTEAFF. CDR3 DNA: TGCGCCAGCAGCAAAGGGGACGGGAACACTGAAGCTTTCTTT.